This T cell receptor (beta chain) came from a study of breast tumors, draining lymph nodes, adjacent tissues. Points from the study as a whole: Tumor repertoires ranked between lymph nodes and nontumor tissue in diversity, with V and J gene preferences. Data fit most tumor T cells coming from lymph node, expanding in tumor.

MiXCR, applied by TCRdb to the multiplex PCR reads, yields one record per CDR3 protein. The table records more than 200,000 distinct CDR3 sequences, approximately 30% of them present only once. Germline V CDR1 and CDR2: GTSNPN, SVGIG (reference sequence). This CDR3 has 14 residues. V was clipped by 2 bases and J by 0 bases; unmatched bases: 3. Concerning this clonotype itself: What it recognizes is unknown.

Breast cancer patients provided tissue from their axillary draining lymph nodes. This chain connects TRBV30 to TRBJ1-1, with 7 bases matching TRBD1. This clonotype originated in a female donor with breast cancer. Some clones in this sample may be carry-over from other donors' samples. The material sequenced was axillary lymph node tissue. The CDR3 here is CAWSRGQLNTEAFF. In DNA form, the CDR3 reads TGTGCCTGGAGTCGGGGACAGCTGAACACTGAAGCTTTCTTT.